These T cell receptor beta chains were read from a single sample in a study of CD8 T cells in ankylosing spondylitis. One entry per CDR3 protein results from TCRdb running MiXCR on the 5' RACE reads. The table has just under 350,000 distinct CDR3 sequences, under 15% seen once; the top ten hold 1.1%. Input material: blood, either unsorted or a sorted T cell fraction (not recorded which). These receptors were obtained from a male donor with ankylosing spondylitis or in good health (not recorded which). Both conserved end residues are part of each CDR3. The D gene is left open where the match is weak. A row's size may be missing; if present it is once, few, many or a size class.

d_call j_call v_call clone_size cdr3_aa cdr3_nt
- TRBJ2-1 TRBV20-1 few CSARGSGTDPFF TGCAGTGCTAGAGGCTCCGGGACTGATCCGTTCTTC
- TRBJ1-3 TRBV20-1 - CSATSEGGSSGNTIYF TGCAGTGCCACCTCCGAGGGAGGGAGCTCTGGAAACACCATATATTTT
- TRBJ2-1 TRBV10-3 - CAISDGNPRIQEQFF TGTGCCATCAGTGATGGAAATCCAAGGATCCAAGAGCAGTTCTTC
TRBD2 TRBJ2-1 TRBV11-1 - CASSLFSSGGLRSYNEQFF TGTGCCAGCAGCTTGTTTTCTAGCGGGGGCCTACGCTCCTACAATGAGCAGTTCTTC
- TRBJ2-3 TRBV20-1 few CSASNSDTDTQYF TGCAGTGCTAGTAATAGCGACACAGATACGCAGTATTTT
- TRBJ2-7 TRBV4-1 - CASSQFPVGSEQYF TGCGCCAGCAGCCAATTCCCAGTCGGTTCCGAGCAGTACTTC
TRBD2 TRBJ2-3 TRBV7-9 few CASSRGTIFSTDTQYF TGTGCCAGCAGCCGCGGGACTATCTTTAGCACAGATACGCAGTATTTT
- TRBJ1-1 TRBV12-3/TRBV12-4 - CASSLAAVNTEAFF TGTGCCAGCAGTTTAGCTGCCGTGAACACTGAAGCTTTCTTT
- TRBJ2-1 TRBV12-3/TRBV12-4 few CASRAIESYNEQFF TGTGCCAGCAGGGCAATCGAGTCCTACAATGAGCAGTTCTTC
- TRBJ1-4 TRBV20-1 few CSARAEGTGLFF TGCAGTGCTAGAGCAGAAGGGACGGGGCTGTTTTTT